The 13 T cell receptor beta chains presented below share a single source sample, sequenced in a study of blood T cell repertoires in COVID-19. Generated by immunoSEQ multiplex PCR, the TCRdb table keeps only in-frame clones and is missing some. The sample lists over 300,000 clones, 80% to 90% seen once, with about 6% in the top ten. The sequenced sample was peripheral blood. The origin of the receptors is a man aged 18 to 30 who had recovered from COVID-19.

The rearrangement uses TRBV4-3 and TRBJ1-1; TRBD1 matches 8 bases. This CDR3 is 15 amino acids long. The V segment lost 2 bases and the J segment 5 bases; nucleotides outside the gene matches: 7. Germline V gives CDR1 LGHNA, CDR2 YSLEER. The CDR3 loop is CASSQRQGLRTEAFF. The CDR3, as DNA: TGCGCCAGCAGCCAACGACAGGGGTTGCGGACTGAAGCTTTCTTT.

The rearrangement uses TRBV10-3 and TRBJ2-2; no reliable D call. This CDR3 has 12 amino acids. V lost 6 bases and J lost 1, with 3 bases in between. Germline-derived CDR1 and CDR2 are ENHRY and SYGVKD. CDR3 protein: CAIRRNTGELFF. The CDR3 DNA follows: TGTGCCATCAGGAGGAACACCGGGGAGCTGTTTTTT.

The rearrangement joins TRBV7-9 to TRBJ1-2; tentatively, D is TRBD1 (6 bases). Germline-derived CDR1 and CDR2 are SEHNR and FQNEAQ (reference sequence). V dropped 0 bases and J dropped 4 bases, with 15 bases sitting between them. The CDR3 is made up of 16 amino acids. The CDR3 is CASSLAAGAMGYGYTF. CDR3 nucleotide sequence: TGTGCCAGCAGCTTAGCCGCAGGGGCTATGGGCTATGGCTACACCTTC.

This clone was seen a handful of times. The CDR3 DNA is TGTGCCAGCAGCCAGACAGGTAATAGCAATCAGCCCCAGCATTTT. This gives the protein CASSQTGNSNQPQHF. The rearrangement joins TRBV7-2 to TRBJ1-5; D may be TRBD1 (6 bases). The ends were cut back, 5 bases at V and 0 bases at J, with 11 bases in the middle. The germline gives CDR1 SGHTA, CDR2 FQGNSA. The CDR3 contains 15 residues.

This clone has just one count. The rearrangement links TRBV6-5 to TRBJ1-1, with TRBD1 matching over 8 bases. The CDR3 runs 14 residues. CDR1 is MNHEY, CDR2 SVGAGI, per germline. Trimming removed 6 bases from V and 1 base from J; junction bases left unmatched: 4. The CDR3 protein is CASRKQGGNTEAFF. CDR3 sequence (DNA): TGTGCCAGCAGAAAACAGGGGGGGAACACTGAAGCTTTCTTT.

V gene TRBV20-1 combines with J gene TRBJ2-7, with D possibly matching TRBD1 (6 bases). The CDR3 is 11 amino acids. Germline assignment: CDR1 DFQATT and CDR2 SNEGSKA (reference sequence). The V gene lost 6 bases and the J gene lost 6 bases, with 12 bases spanning the gap. CDR3 residues: CSASGAAEQYF. CDR3 nucleotides: TGCAGTGCCTCAGGGGCGGCCGAGCAGTACTTC.

The J gene is TRBJ2-7, the V gene TRBV6-5; 8 nucleotides match TRBD1. CDR3 length: 15 amino acids. CDR1 MNHEY and CDR2 SVGAGI come from the germline V gene. V lost 0 bases, J lost 5 bases, and 6 bases stayed unmatched. CDR3 sequence: CASSYSGQGFHEQYF. The CDR3 bases are TGTGCCAGCAGTTACTCAGGACAGGGTTTCCACGAGCAGTACTTC.

This sequence joins TRBV2 and TRBJ1-1; the D gene is possibly TRBD1 (5 bases). The germline CDR1 and CDR2 sequences are SNHLY and FYNNEI. This CDR3 has 15 amino acids. Deletions cut 0 bases from V and 5 bases from J, with 13 bases between. The CDR3 bases are TGTGCCAGCAGTGAAGCGCTTCGGGCAGGGACTGAAGCTTTCTTT. It is translated as CASSEALRAGTEAFF.

This clone appeared a single time. The chain uses TRBV6-6 and TRBJ1-5; TRBD1 agrees at 8 bases. The CDR3 length is 13 residues. V dropped 11 bases and J dropped 9; count of bases not matched to a gene: 12. CDR1 and CDR2 (germline): MNHNY, SVGAGI (reference sequence). The CDR3 spells CAATGQVIMPQHF. In nucleotides, the CDR3 is TGTGCCGCCACGGGACAGGTCATCATGCCCCAGCATTTT.

The CDR3 protein is CASSVVGAEAFF. The CDR3 nucleotides are TGTGCCAGCAGCGTAGTAGGGGCTGAAGCTTTCTTT. V gene TRBV9 combines with J gene TRBJ1-1; a weak D match, TRBD1 (5 bases). Germline V gives CDR1 SGDLS, CDR2 YYNGEE. Trimming removed 0 bases at V and 6 bases at J, with 6 bases between. The CDR3 covers 12 residues.

V and J are TRBV19 and TRBJ2-2; no clear D. This CDR3 region has 14 residues. V was trimmed by 8 bases and J by 1 base, leaving 11 bases between them. Looked up from germline, CDR1 is LNHDA and CDR2 is SQIVND (reference sequence). DNA for the CDR3: TGTGCCAGTTGCGGCGACCTGAACACCGGGGAGCTGTTTTTT. This gives the protein CASCGDLNTGELFF.

The chain recombines TRBV4-3 with TRBJ1-6; 9 nucleotides align to TRBD1. The V segment lost 1 base and the J segment 1 base; nucleotides outside the gene matches: 8. This CDR3 is 19 amino acids long. Germline V gene sequence: CDR1 LGHNA, CDR2 YSLEER. The CDR3 loop is CASSQGNRGPESYNSPLHF. The CDR3 DNA follows: TGCGCCAGCAGCCAAGGAAACAGGGGGCCCGAGTCCTATAATTCACCCCTCCACTTT.

The sample holds a few counts of this clone. V gene TRBV7-2 combines with J gene TRBJ1-5; D is perhaps TRBD1 (6 bases). Germline V gives CDR1 SGHTA, CDR2 FQGNSA. The CDR3 length is 14 residues. Trimming took off 3 bases at V and 6 bases at J, with 12 bases between the two ends. In DNA, the CDR3 is TGTGCCAGCAGCTTCCTGGGGGCCGCTCAGCCCCAGCATTTT. As protein: CASSFLGAAQPQHF.